This TCR beta chain emerged from a study of shared clonotypes between healthy human individuals. This clone was seen a single time. Into CD45RA+ naive and CD45RA-negative memory subsets, the CD4+ cells were split. Per the germline V gene, CDR1 is MRHNA and CDR2 is SNTAGT. The CDR3 runs to 16 residues. V was pared by 11 bases and J by 3 bases, with 17 bases of the junction left unmatched. At the deep level, the assay was run. Assay: immunoSEQ multiplex PCR; the TCRdb copy retains only in-frame clones and omits some. The data show under 600,000 clones, with 95% to 97% seen just once and approximately 0.067% held by the top ten.

The sequence was obtained from a woman in her 30s in good health. The source material was naive CD4+ T cells sorted from blood. The subset is: CD45RA+ positively selected. The chain joins TRBV6-4 to TRBJ2-7, with 9 bases fitting TRBD1. The CDR3 sequence: CARRGCGDREIYEQYF. In nucleotides, the CDR3 is TGTGCCCGTAGGGGATGTGGGGACAGGGAAATCTACGAGCAGTACTTC.